What follows is one TCR beta chain and its context. The antigen remains undetermined. The CDR3 extends 3 residues past the end of the read, so its final part is completed from the germline J gene. CDR1 is ENHRY, CDR2 SYGVKD, per germline. The CDR3 has 16 residues. Trimming removed 2 bases from V and 6 bases from J; junction bases left unmatched: 7. This sample is drawn from a study of T cells in women clearing cervical HPV infection. The overall study: No precancer developed; the control's incident HPV16 infection cleared within 12 months. Study findings and constraints: TRBV6-7 relative abundance averaged 0.11% in cases and approximately 0.15% in controls. CIN3+ cases had significantly higher TCR richness than controls; evenness did not differ.

Data came from immunoSEQ multiplex PCR; TCRdb stores just in-frame clones and leaves some out. Seen in this sample are some 30,000 clones; the ten most common clones hold approximately 8.3%. The rearrangement uses TRBV10-3 and TRBJ1-6; TRBD1 aligns across 7 bases. Sequencing input: blood buffy coat. This receptor was obtained from a woman between 18 and 70 years old with a cervical HPV16 infection that either progressed to CIN3+ or cleared (not recorded which). CDR3 in amino acids: CAISEDLGDSNSPLHF. CDR3 DNA, as far as it was read: TGTGCCATCAGTGAGGATTTGGGGGACAGTAATTCACCC.